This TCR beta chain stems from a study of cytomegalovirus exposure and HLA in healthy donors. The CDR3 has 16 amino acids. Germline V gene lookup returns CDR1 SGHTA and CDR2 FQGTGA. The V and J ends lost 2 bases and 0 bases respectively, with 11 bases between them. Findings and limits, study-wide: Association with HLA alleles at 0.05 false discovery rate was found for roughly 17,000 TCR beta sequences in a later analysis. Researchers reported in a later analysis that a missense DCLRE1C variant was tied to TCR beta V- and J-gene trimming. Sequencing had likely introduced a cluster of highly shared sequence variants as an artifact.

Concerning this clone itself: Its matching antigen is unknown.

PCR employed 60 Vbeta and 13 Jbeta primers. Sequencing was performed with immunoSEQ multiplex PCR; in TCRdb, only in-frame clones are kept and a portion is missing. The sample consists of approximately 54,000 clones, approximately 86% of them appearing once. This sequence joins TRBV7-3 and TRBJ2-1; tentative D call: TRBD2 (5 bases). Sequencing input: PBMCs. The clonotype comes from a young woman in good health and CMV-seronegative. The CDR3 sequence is CASSLGPSRSYNEQFF. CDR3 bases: TGTGCCAGCAGCTTAGGTCCTAGCCGCTCCTACAATGAGCAGTTCTTC.